The text below deals with one T cell receptor beta chain. Its cognate antigen has yet to be identified. Per-nucleotide qualities are absent, and no much larger clonotype sits a single base away. TCRbeta CDR3 regions were amplified from genomic DNA using the immunoSEQ Assay, a bias-controlled multiplex PCR. As for the original processing: The number of nucleated cells in each sample was estimated from the amplification of reference gene primers within the assay. Sequence reads were collapsed and filtered to measure the absolute abundance of every unique TCRbeta CDR3 rearrangement. For each sample, productive Simpson clonality was calculated as the square root of Simpson's diversity index across productive rearrangements. TCRdb's version of the immuneACCESS table is confined to in-frame rearrangements and falls short of the full clone set. An unresolved V gene accounts for under half of the shortfall where checked; the remainder is of unknown origin. V, J and clone size are taken as reported in that table, and D and trimming were inferred from the DNA itself. The sample records some 20,000 clones, around 90% of which are singletons. Less than 3.5% of the sample lies in the top ten.

The data derive from a study of blood T cell repertoires in COVID-19 (dated by TCRdb to the early 2020s). General notes on the study: Samples covering the acute and convalescent phases of COVID-19 were provided by collaborators in the United States, Italy and Spain. The prospective study material was composed of cDNA or gDNA derived from T cells, B-cell-depleted T cells, or PBMCs. The dataset comprised deeply sampled blood TCRbeta repertoires from subjects exposed to, actively infected with, or recovered from COVID-19. The repertoires were made available in a free public database intended to serve as a resource for research on the immune response to SARS-CoV-2. The samples were drawn from two sources: the first 160 participants of the ongoing ImmuneRACE study, and 950 to 1,500 subjects contributed by 6 global collaborators. Sample metadata almost always included a de-identified subject ID, COVID-19 status, age in years and sex. Where HLA class I and class II types were available, the types were taken from metadata supplied by the sample provider, not from assay-based typing. Summary of the overall study and its limitations: The amount of clinical and demographic metadata varied by source and participant and was provided uncurated.

The collaborating institutions used their own protocols to collect whole blood in K2EDTA tubes. For TCRbeta analysis, collaborator samples were shipped as frozen whole blood, as isolated PBMCs, or as DNA extracted from either sample type. Trimming takes 5 bases off V and 10 bases off J; junction bases not matched to a gene: 13. The CDR3, from cysteine to phenylalanine, totals 15 residues. CDR3 DNA is the only sequence kept; it has 45 bases, read in frame from the first base. From the germline V gene (reference sequence), CDR1 is MNHEY and CDR2 is SMNVEV. Sequencing was performed on peripheral blood. This TCR was recovered from a man aged 65 to 79 with acute or convalescent COVID-19. This receptor chain uses TRBV27 and TRBJ2-1; TRBD2 fits 8 bases in the junction. The CDR3 loop reads CASSLPGGGPQEQFF. DNA sequence: TGTGCCAGCAGTCTGCCAGGCGGGGGGCCCCAGGAGCAGTTCTTC.